This T cell receptor (beta chain) was retrieved from a study of blood T cell dynamics during melanoma immunotherapy. This clone was detected once. Germline V CDR1 and CDR2: SGHDN, FVKESK. J lost 2 bases, V lost 3 bases, and 2 bases had no gene match. The CDR3 is 14 residues long. Profiling relied on immunoSEQ multiplex PCR, and the TCRdb table lists in-frame clones only, not all of them. Here the sample spans more than 4,000 clones, roughly 88% being singletons. This sample's time point: week 3, after first cycle of checkpoint inhibitor. Response was assessed by RECIST 1.1 at 12 weeks, except a couple of rapid progressors.

This TCR was recovered from a human donor with melanoma. The V gene is TRBV14, the J gene TRBJ2-3; 7 nucleotides line up with TRBD2. The source material was blood, sampled from a patient treated with checkpoint blockade. The CDR3 protein is CASSHGTNTDTQYF. The DNA of the CDR3 is TGTGCCAGCAGCCACGGGACTAACACAGATACGCAGTATTTT.